This TCR beta chain comes out of a study of cytomegalovirus exposure and HLA in healthy donors. In germline, CDR1 is SNHLY, CDR2 FYNNEI. The CDR3 has 16 amino acids. Trimming shortened V by 4 bases and J by 3 bases, and 18 bases separated the two germline ends. The PCR made use of 60 Vbeta and 13 Jbeta primers. The repertoire was sequenced with immunoSEQ multiplex PCR; TCRdb's copy has only in-frame clones and lacks some. The sample yields some 180,000 clones, around four fifths seen once. The genes are TRBV2 and TRBJ1-2, with D possibly being TRBD1 (5 bases). Sequenced material: PBMCs. The clonotype originates from a man aged 18 to 29 in good health and CMV-seronegative. The CDR3 DNA reads TGTGCCAGCAGTGTATCAAGGGGCCGCGAGGACTATGGCTACACCTTC. This gives the protein CASSVSRGREDYGYTF. The variable domain in full, with the rest retrieved from reference TRBV2 and TRBJ1-2, is EPEVTQTPSHQVTQMGQEVILRCVPISNHLYFYWYRQILGQKVEFLVSFYNNEISEKSEIFDDQFSVERPDGSNFTLKIRSTKLEDSAMYFCASSVSRGREDYGYTFGSGTRLTVV.